This TCR beta chain was sequenced in a study of T cells in Graves' hyperthyroidism and ophthalmopathy. Study results and limitations: Stable hyperthyroidism and ophthalmopathy were separated using 13 V-J signatures.

CDR1 is DFQATT, CDR2 SNEGSKA, per germline (reference sequence). There are 14 residues in the CDR3. The ends were cut back, 0 bases at V and 5 bases at J, with 13 bases in the middle. The study based diagnoses on clinical symptoms, serum thyroxine and TRAb, thyroid ultrasound and orbital computed tomography. With respect to this clonotype: The antigen is unknown.

Authors of the study amplified TCR beta CDR3 regions from RNA transcripts. Using the HTBI primer set, a first-round RT-PCR was run on the TCR CDR3. TCRdb reprocessed the multiplex PCR reads with MiXCR, giving one entry per CDR3 protein. The sample lists over 650,000 distinct CDR3 sequences; 45% were seen once. This clonotype was sampled from an adult man with Graves' disease, either hyperthyroidism or ophthalmopathy (not recorded which). The rearrangement uses TRBV20-1 and TRBJ2-5; D not certain. Sequenced sample: peripheral blood or thyroid tissue (not recorded which). The CDR3 sequence is CSARDVWARETQYF. The CDR3 coding sequence is TGCAGTGCTAGAGATGTCTGGGCCAGGGAGACCCAGTACTTC.